The 2 T cell receptor beta chains presented below share a single source sample, sequenced in a study of lung T cells in sarcoidosis with Löfgren's syndrome. Each CDR3 protein is one row after TCRdb ran MiXCR on the reads. The sample consists of more than 50,000 distinct CDR3 sequences, approximately 22% of them appearing once. The specimen was CD4+ T cells from PBMCs. The source is a human donor with sarcoidosis (Löfgren's syndrome or another form), or a control subject (not recorded which).

CDR3 in amino acids: CASSDSHGQNPLYF. The CDR3 region has the DNA TGTGCCAGCAGTGACTCGCATGGACAGAACCCGTTGTACTTC. The rearrangement uses TRBV6-4 and TRBJ2-7; D is perhaps TRBD1 (6 bases). CDR1 and CDR2 from the germline V gene are MRHNA and SNTAGT. The CDR3 covers 14 residues. Trimming left V 0 bases short and J 12 bases short, with 18 bases between.

This clonotype was counted ten times or more. The chain recombines TRBV14 with TRBJ1-1; 8 bases match TRBD1. The CDR3 spans 15 residues. CDR1 SGHDN and CDR2 FVKESK come from the germline V gene. The V and J ends lost 4 bases and 3 bases, in that order; junction bases with no gene match: 7. The CDR3 DNA sequence: TGTGCCAGCAGCCGCCTCGGACAGGGAGACACTGAAGCTTTCTTT. Translation gives CASSRLGQGDTEAFF. The full variable domain, rest sourced from reference TRBV14 and TRBJ1-1, is EAGVTQFPSHSVIEKGQTVTLRCDPISGHDNLYWYRRVMGKEIKFLLHFVKESKQDESGMPNNRFLAERTGGTYSTLKVQPAELEDSGVYFCASSRLGQGDTEAFFGQGTRLTVV.